This TCR beta chain was captured by sequencing in a study of cytomegalovirus exposure and HLA in healthy donors. Study background: Earlier findings included nearly 120 million unique TCR beta sequences obtained from 150 million to 200 million T cells.

Researchers ran the PCR with 60 Vbeta and 13 Jbeta primers. Only in-frame clones appear in the TCRdb table, and some are missing; sequencing was by immunoSEQ multiplex PCR. The data hold 130,000 or so clones, with 75% observed a single time. This clone turned up a few times. Its specificity is unknown. This CDR3 region has 15 residues. V shed 3 bases and J 5 bases; nucleotides not matched to a gene: 5. The V gene's germline CDR1 is MRHNA and CDR2 SNTAGT. Study results and caveats: A later analysis showed HLA-associated TCR beta chains outstripping equally common others in clonal expansion. HLA alleles were associated with around 17,000 TCR beta sequences in a later analysis at 0.05 false discovery rate.

The TCR comes from a woman in her thirties or forties in good health and CMV-seropositive. J is TRBJ2-1 and V is TRBV6-4, with 9 bases that match TRBD2. The sample taken for sequencing was PBMCs. The CDR3 coding sequence is TGTGCCAGCAGTGAAGGAGCGGGAGGCAACAATGAGCAGTTCTTC. Translating gives CASSEGAGGNNEQFF.